These T cell receptor beta chains were read from a single sample in a study of cytomegalovirus exposure and HLA in healthy donors. Using immunoSEQ multiplex PCR, the repertoire was profiled, and TCRdb retains in-frame clones only, with some absent. The data show about 180,000 clones, with nearly 80% seen just once and just under 6.5% held by the top ten. Specimen: PBMCs. Source of these receptors: a man aged 40-49 years in good health and CMV-seropositive. Both conserved end residues are part of each CDR3. Each record gives: clone size, D gene, V gene, J gene, CDR3 DNA, CDR3 protein. A D gene is named only where the DNA matches it firmly. Part of the rows lack a size; the others show once, few, many or a class for expanded clones.

>.|.|TRBV7-9|TRBJ1-2
TGTGCCAGCAGCTCTCAGGGAGGCTACACCTTC
CASSSQGGYTF
>.|TRBD2|TRBV10-2|TRBJ2-7
TGCGCCAGCAGTTTGACTAGCGGGACCTACGAGCAGTACTTC
CASSLTSGTYEQYF
>.|TRBD1|TRBV2|TRBJ1-2
TGTGCCAGCAGTGACCAGGGGGGCTTTAATGGCTACACCTTC
CASSDQGGFNGYTF
>.|TRBD1|TRBV6-6|TRBJ2-7
TGTGCCAGCGGGGGACAGAGACCTTACGAGCAGTACTTC
CASGGQRPYEQYF
>.|.|TRBV2|TRBJ2-7
TGTGCCAGCAGTGAAATTGAGGCAGGGATCTACTACGAGCAGTACTTC
CASSEIEAGIYYEQYF
>.|.|TRBV15|TRBJ1-1
.
CATSRRTGVGSGAPFF
>.|TRBD1|TRBV6-1|TRBJ2-2
TGTGCCAGCAGATTACAGGGGGCCAACACCGGGGAGCTGTTTTTT
CASRLQGANTGELFF
>.|.|TRBV6-1|TRBJ2-3
TGTGCCAGCAGTGAAGCGGGAGGAGACCCAGATACGCAGTATTTT
CASSEAGGDPDTQYF
>.|.|TRBV6-6|TRBJ2-1
TGTGCCAGCAAATCATACAATGAGCAGTTCTTC
CASKSYNEQFF
>.|.|TRBV2|TRBJ2-1
TGTGCCAGCAGTGCCGACTCGAGCTCCTACAATGAGCAGTTCTTC
CASSADSSSYNEQFF
>.|.|TRBV2|TRBJ2-7
TGTGCCAGCAGTGAAAAGGGGATCCGCTACGAGCAGTACTTC
CASSEKGIRYEQYF
>once|TRBD2|TRBV5-4|TRBJ2-7
TGTGCCAGCAGCCCCAGCGGGAGGCCCGCTTACGAGCAGTACTTC
CASSPSGRPAYEQYF
>few|.|TRBV29-1|TRBJ2-7
TGCAGCGTTGAACACCCCGGGGACTACGAGCAGTACTTC
CSVEHPGDYEQYF
>.|TRBD2|TRBV5-1|TRBJ2-7
TGCGCCAGCAGCAAGGGGCGACTAGCGGGAGCGGTCGACGAGCAGTACTTC
CASSKGRLAGAVDEQYF
>.|TRBD1|TRBV12-5|TRBJ2-2
TGTGCTAGTGGTCCTCGCACAGGGGGCGCATCCGGGGAGCTGTTTTTT
CASGPRTGGASGELFF
>.|TRBD2|TRBV5-4|TRBJ2-2
TGTGCCAGCAGCTTGCCTCGTAGCGGGAGGGCCTCCGGGGAGCTGTTTTTT
CASSLPRSGRASGELFF
>.|.|TRBV5-6|TRBJ1-1
TGTGCCAGCAGCTTGGGGGGGGAGGGAGCTTTCTTT
CASSLGGEGAFF
>few|TRBD1|TRBV18|TRBJ2-7
TGTGCCAGCTCACCACGGGACAGGGGGCCCCACGAGCAGTACTTC
CASSPRDRGPHEQYF
>once|.|TRBV7-2|TRBJ1-1
TGTGCCAGCAGCTTAGGGGCGGGGGCCCACACTGAAGCTTTCTTT
CASSLGAGAHTEAFF
>few|TRBD2|TRBV7-7|TRBJ2-1
TGTGCTAGCAGCTTAAGCCCCGGACTAGAGGGGCATGAGCAGTTCTTC
CASSLSPGLEGHEQFF
>.|TRBD2|TRBV7-9|TRBJ2-5
TGTGCCAGCAGCTTCGGACTAGCGGGGGGGATGGTGGAGACCCAGTACTTC
CASSFGLAGGMVETQYF
>.|.|TRBV13|TRBJ1-1
TGTGCCAGCAGAACCAGGGGGAACACTGAAGCTTTCTTT
CASRTRGNTEAFF
>.|.|TRBV7-9|TRBJ1-5
TGTGCCAGCAGCTTGGACGGGAGTTCCAATCAGCCCCAGCATTTT
CASSLDGSSNQPQHF
>few|TRBD1|TRBV4-2|TRBJ2-7
TGTGCCAGCAGCCAATACACCGGGACAGGGTCCCTCGAGCAGTACTTC
CASSQYTGTGSLEQYF
>.|TRBD2|TRBV5-4|TRBJ2-1
TGTGCCAGCAGCATCGGGACTAGGTACAATGAGCAGTTCTTC
CASSIGTRYNEQFF
>.|.|TRBV7-8|TRBJ1-1
TGTGCCAGCAGCTTACGGCTGGGCGGGGTGAACACTGAAGCTTTCTTT
CASSLRLGGVNTEAFF
>.|TRBD2|TRBV27|TRBJ2-2
TGTGCCAGCAGACTCTCTAGCGGGGGGAACACCGGGGAGCTGTTTTTT
CASRLSSGGNTGELFF
>once|TRBD2|TRBV7-9|TRBJ2-2
TGTGCCAGCAGCTTCTCGGGACTAGCGGGAGGCACCGGGGAGCTGTTTTTT
CASSFSGLAGGTGELFF
>.|TRBD1|TRBV11-3|TRBJ2-7
TGTGCCAGCAGTACCTACTGGACAGGAGACACCTACGAGCAGTACTTC
CASSTYWTGDTYEQYF
>.|TRBD2|TRBV5-6|TRBJ2-5
TGTGCCAGCAGCTCCCCGGGGGGGTCACAAGAGACCCAGTACTTC
CASSSPGGSQETQYF
>.|TRBD2|TRBV9|TRBJ2-5
TGTGCCAGCAGCTCTTGGACTAGCCAAGAGACCCAGTACTTC
CASSSWTSQETQYF
>few|TRBD2|TRBV6-6|TRBJ2-2
TGTGCCAGCAGTTACCCCGGCGGGGGAAACACCGGGGAGCTGTTTTTT
CASSYPGGGNTGELFF
>.|.|TRBV2|TRBJ1-2
TGTGCCAGCAGTGAAAGTTGGAGGAAAGGCTACACCTTC
CASSESWRKGYTF
>once|TRBD1|TRBV28|TRBJ1-4
TGTGCCAGCACGGCAGGGGGAGGAGAAAAACTGTTTTTT
CASTAGGGEKLFF
>many|TRBD1|TRBV6-1|TRBJ2-2
TGTGCCAGCAGTGAAGGGACAGGGGACACCGGGGAGCTGTTTTTT
CASSEGTGDTGELFF
>.|TRBD1|TRBV15|TRBJ1-5
TGTGCCACCAGCAGGGAGGGGACAGGCGACCAGCATTTT
CATSREGTGDQHF
>.|TRBD1|TRBV28|TRBJ2-1
TGTGCCAGCCGGGACAGGGCCAATGAGCAGTTCTTC
CASRDRANEQFF
>.|.|TRBV27|TRBJ1-1
TGTGCCAGCAGCCGACTAGGGGAAGCTTTCTTT
CASSRLGEAFF
>.|.|TRBV5-8|TRBJ2-7
TGTGCCAGCAGCTTGGGAGGTGGCAGGGCTTGGCCTTACCCTGCCTACGAGCAGTACTTC
CASSLGGGRAWPYPAYEQYF
>.|.|TRBV19|TRBJ1-5
TGTGCCAGTAGTCTAGACCAGGGACAGCCCCAGCATTTT
CASSLDQGQPQHF
>.|.|TRBV28|TRBJ1-2
TGTGCCAGCAGTTTCGGGGGTATTAACTATGGCTACACCTTC
CASSFGGINYGYTF
>.|TRBD1|TRBV6-1|TRBJ1-2
TGTGCCAGCAGGGACAGGGGGAGCTACTATGGCTACACCTTC
CASRDRGSYYGYTF
>.|TRBD1|TRBV19|TRBJ1-4
TGTGCCAGTAGTCCCGGGACAGCTAATGAAAAACTGTTTTTT
CASSPGTANEKLFF
>.|.|TRBV10-1|TRBJ2-7
TGCGCCAGCAGTGCAGGGGCTGATTTGTACGAGCAGTACTTC
CASSAGADLYEQYF
>.|.|TRBV7-3|TRBJ2-1
TGTGCCAGCAGCCCAATCGGGGGAGGACTCTCCTACAATGAGCAGTTCTTC
CASSPIGGGLSYNEQFF
>.|TRBD2|TRBV6-5|TRBJ2-1
TGTGCCAGCAGATCCGGGACTAGCGGGAATGAGCAGTTCTTC
CASRSGTSGNEQFF
>once|TRBD2|TRBV9|TRBJ2-3
TGTGCCAGCAGCGAAACTAGCGGGAGAACAGATACGCAGTATTTT
CASSETSGRTDTQYF
>few|TRBD2|TRBV5-1|TRBJ2-1
TGCGCCAGCAGCTTGTCGGGCGGGGGGTACAATGAGCAGTTCTTC
CASSLSGGGYNEQFF
>.|TRBD1|TRBV2|TRBJ1-2
TGTGCCACCAACCCGGGACAGGACATCTATGGCTACACCTTC
CATNPGQDIYGYTF
>.|.|TRBV7-9|TRBJ2-5
TGTGCCAGCAGCTTCGAGCGTTGGAGGACCCAGTACTTC
CASSFERWRTQYF
>few|TRBD2|TRBV18|TRBJ2-7
TGTGCCAGCTCACCCCGGACGAGCGGGAGAAACTCCTACGAGCAGTACTTC
CASSPRTSGRNSYEQYF